What follows are 4 T cell receptor beta chains derived from one specimen sequenced in a study of T cell changes during pregnancy in multiple sclerosis. The protocol was immunoSEQ multiplex PCR, while the TCRdb copy is restricted to in-frame clones and leaves out a portion. The sample lists 50,000 to 65,000 clones; approximately 90% were seen once. Specimen: CD4+ T cells from peripheral blood mononuclear cells, collected in the first trimester of pregnancy. The origin of the receptors is a female donor with multiple sclerosis, enrolled in a pregnancy study.

The chain carries TRBV4-2 and TRBJ2-7; D may be TRBD1 (5 bases). The germline gives CDR1 LGHNA, CDR2 YNFKEQ. This CDR3 is built from 17 residues. The V end lost 0 bases, the J end lost 4 bases, and 19 bases lay between the germline ends. This chain's CDR3 is CASSQERGSSNAYEQYF. CDR3 sequence (DNA): TGTGCCAGCAGCCAAGAAAGGGGTAGCTCAAACGCGTACGAGCAGTACTTC.

The chain couples TRBV7-3 to TRBJ2-5; the D gene is possibly TRBD2 (6 bases). This CDR3 is built from 13 residues. The germline gives CDR1 SGHTA, CDR2 FQGTGA. The germline V and J ends were trimmed by 2 bases and 3 bases, with 7 bases remaining between them. CDR3 in amino acids: CASSLGGKETQYF. Written as DNA, the CDR3 is TGTGCCAGCAGCTTAGGGGGGAAAGAGACCCAGTACTTC.

The J gene is TRBJ2-3, the V gene TRBV5-1; no clear D gene. This CDR3 is 14 amino acids long. Per germline, CDR1 SGHRS and CDR2 YFSETQ. Trimming cost V 1 base and J 6 bases, with 12 bases left between them. CDR3 in DNA: TGCGCCAGCAGCTTGAATCTAGACCGTGATACGCAGTATTTT. As protein: CASSLNLDRDTQYF.

This chain links TRBV12-5 with TRBJ1-2, with a weak D call TRBD1 (5 bases). Germline assignment: CDR1 LGHNT and CDR2 FRNRAP. The CDR3 has 13 residues. Trimming cost V 6 bases and J 3 bases, with 11 bases left between them. This chain's CDR3 is CASGHNRYYGYTF. CDR3 DNA sequence: TGTGCTAGTGGCCACAACAGGTACTATGGCTACACCTTC.